This T cell receptor (beta chain) was sequenced for a study of T cells in Graves' hyperthyroidism and ophthalmopathy. This clonotype was found a few times. Absent ophthalmopathy progression within 18 months defined stable Graves' hyperthyroidism. Amplified TCR beta CDR3 regions came from RNA transcripts. The primer set for the first-round RT-PCR of the TCR CDR3 was HTBI. TCRdb recomputed calls from the multiplex PCR reads with MiXCR, one row per CDR3 protein. Altogether hundreds of thousands of distinct CDR3 sequences are present, approximately 14% being singletons, with the ten largest covering approximately 14%. The CDR3 is made up of 16 amino acids. Germline V lookup: CDR1 LNHDA, CDR2 SQIVND (reference sequence). V lost 3 bases, J lost 0 bases, and 12 bases lay in between.

V gene TRBV19 combines with J gene TRBJ1-5; a possible D gene is TRBD1 (6 bases). The sample comprised blood. The TCR was taken from a woman aged 18-30 years with Graves' hyperthyroidism. This CDR3 reads CASSINRAYSNQPQHF. Written as DNA, the CDR3 is TGTGCCAGTAGTATCAACAGGGCTTATAGCAATCAGCCCCAGCATTTT.